Listed below are T cell receptor beta chains from one sample, sequenced in a study of Graves' ophthalmopathy and Graves' hyperthyroidism. In TCRdb, the multiplex PCR reads were re-called with MiXCR into one record per CDR3 protein. The top ten clones hold 3% to 4% of a sample with more than 550,000 distinct CDR3 sequences, over 40% of them seen once. The specimen was peripheral blood. Receptors were obtained from an adult man with Graves' ophthalmopathy. The CDR3 runs from the conserved cysteine through the conserved F or W. Fields, in order: V gene, clone size, J gene, D gene, CDR3 protein, CDR3 DNA. The D gene is left open where the match is weak. The size of a clone is reported for some rows only, either as once, few or many, or as a class for expanded clones.

>TRBV6-2/TRBV6-3|once|TRBJ2-5|NA
CASSYSYPSGNQENQYF
TGTGCCAGCAGTTACTCGTATCCCTCGGGAAACCAAGAGAACCAGTACTTC
>TRBV15|NA|TRBJ1-2|TRBD1
CATSNDRDSYGYTF
TGTGCCACCAGCAATGACAGGGATTCCTATGGCTACACCTTC
>TRBV2|many|TRBJ2-2|NA
CASSYVAAAGELFF
TGTGCCAGCAGTTATGTAGCAGCCGCCGGGGAGCTGTTTTTT
>TRBV30|few|TRBJ2-5|TRBD2
CAWSVAGGPRETQYF
TGTGCCTGGAGTGTGGCGGGAGGGCCACGAGAGACCCAGTACTTC
>TRBV9|many|TRBJ2-7|NA
CASSVEERPFLYEQYF
TGTGCCAGCAGCGTAGAGGAGCGGCCCTTCCTCTACGAGCAGTACTTC
>TRBV30|once|TRBJ1-2|NA
CATQQLGDYGYTF
TGTGCCACACAACAGCTTGGGGACTATGGCTACACCTTC
>TRBV13|many|TRBJ1-2|NA
CASSSINRDLSGYTF
TGTGCCAGCAGCTCCATTAACAGGGATCTCAGTGGCTACACCTTC
>TRBV9|many|TRBJ2-7|TRBD2
CASSVGVGGDYEQYF
TGTGCCAGCAGCGTAGGAGTTGGGGGGGATTACGAGCAGTACTTC
>TRBV12-3/TRBV12-4|NA|TRBJ1-5|TRBD1
CASSRTGARQPQHF
TGTGCCAGCAGTCGGACAGGGGCCAGGCAGCCCCAGCATTTT
>TRBV11-2|NA|TRBJ1-5|TRBD1
CASSPGTGPSQPEHF
TGTGCCAGCAGCCCAGGGACAGGGCCTAGCCAGCCCGAGCATTTT